Presented here are 30 T cell receptor beta chains from one specimen sequenced in a study of Tregs in tolerant kidney transplant recipients. Measured with immunoSEQ multiplex PCR; TCRdb has only the in-frame clones, and not every one. Found here are more than 20,000 clones, more than 65% of them singletons; the top ten hold about 25%. Recipients received nonmyeloablative bone marrow transplants from related graft donors, with transient mixed chimerism. The starting material was CD8+ T cells from blood (PBMCs), obtained 6 months after the transplant. The receptors shown here come from a human patient who received a combined kidney and bone marrow transplant. A subset of T cells may come from the graft donor.

The chain recombines TRBV6-4 with TRBJ2-2; 7 nucleotides line up with TRBD2. The CDR3 covers 14 residues. The V segment lost 3 bases and the J segment 6 bases; nucleotides outside the gene matches: 4. Germline loops: CDR1 MRHNA, CDR2 SNTAGT. CDR3 residues: CASSERTSPGELFF. CDR3 bases: TGTGCCAGCAGTGAGAGGACTAGTCCCGGGGAGCTGTTTTTT.

This clone was counted a few times. The chain recombines TRBV4-3 with TRBJ2-2; 9 bases match TRBD2. After removal of 6 bases from V and 2 bases from J, the junction contained 10 bases not matched to a gene. This CDR3 spans 17 amino acids. CDR1 is LGHNA and CDR2 is YSLEER in the germline V gene. The CDR3 is CASSSSSGRLNTGELFF. The CDR3 bases are TGCGCCAGCAGTTCCAGCAGCGGGAGGTTAAACACCGGGGAGCTGTTTTTT.

J is TRBJ1-5 and V is TRBV27, with D uncertain. CDR1 is MNHEY and CDR2 is SMNVEV in the germline V gene (reference sequence). The V end lost 3 bases, the J end lost 0 bases, and 6 bases lay between the germline ends. The CDR3 has 14 residues. In DNA form, the CDR3 reads TGTGCCAGCAGTTTTCGCGATAGCAATCAGCCCCAGCATTTT. Its protein product is CASSFRDSNQPQHF.

J is TRBJ1-3 and V is TRBV15; a weak D match, TRBD1 (6 bases). CDR3 length equals 16 residues. Trimming removed 1 base from V and 2 bases from J, with 12 bases in between. Germline V lookup: CDR1 LNHNV, CDR2 YYDKDF (reference sequence). The CDR3 loop is CATSRGTEAAGNTIYF. CDR3 in DNA: TGTGCCACCAGCAGAGGGACAGAAGCTGCTGGAAACACCATATATTTT.

This clone counts as medium-sized (0.01 to 0.1%). J is TRBJ2-1 and V is TRBV7-3; 7 bases line up with TRBD2. Germline trimming cut 8 bases from V and 8 bases from J; bases unmatched to any gene: 12. Germline V CDR1 and CDR2: SGHTA, FQGTGA. The CDR3 has 14 residues. The CDR3 DNA sequence: TGTGCCAGCGCTCGATTAGCGGGTCCGGATGAGCAGTTCTTC. Its translation: CASARLAGPDEQFF. The full variable domain, with the rest looked up from reference TRBV7-3 and TRBJ2-1, is GAGVSQTPSNKVTEKGKYVELRCDPISGHTALYWYRQSLGQGPEFLIYFQGTGAADDSGLPNDRFFAVRPEGSVSTLKIQRTERGDSAVYLCASARLAGPDEQFFGPGTRLTVL.

The rearrangement uses TRBV27 and TRBJ1-5; TRBD1 might be the D (6 bases). This CDR3 comprises 15 residues. The germline V gene encodes CDR1 MNHEY and CDR2 SMNVEV (reference sequence). Trimming stripped 2 bases from V and 2 bases from J, with 10 bases between. In nucleotides, the CDR3 is TGTGCCAGCAGTTTAGGGGGCGAAGGCAATCAGCCCCAGCATTTT. The encoded protein is CASSLGGEGNQPQHF.

This clone was detected only a few times. The CDR3 DNA reads as TGTGCCAGCGGAACTACGCGGACACCGTACAATGAGCAGTTCTTC. This sequence encodes CASGTTRTPYNEQFF. The chain recombines TRBV28 with TRBJ2-1; D possibly corresponds to TRBD1 (5 bases). The CDR3 is 15 amino acids. The germline gives CDR1 MDHEN, CDR2 SYDVKM. Trimming cost V 8 bases and J 4 bases, with 18 bases left between them.

V is TRBV4-2 and J is TRBJ2-3; 9 nucleotides agree with TRBD2. V lost 0 bases to trimming and J lost 5 bases; unmatched junction nucleotides: 9. The CDR3 totals 17 residues. Germline V lookup: CDR1 LGHNA, CDR2 YNFKEQ. The CDR3 here is CASSQDVASGEGDTQYF. The CDR3 DNA is TGTGCCAGCAGCCAAGATGTGGCTAGCGGGGAGGGAGATACGCAGTATTTT.

The gene calls are TRBV5-1 and TRBJ2-7; a weak D match, TRBD2 (5 bases). This CDR3 has 16 residues. Germline V gene lookup returns CDR1 SGHRS and CDR2 YFSETQ. The ends were cut back, 4 bases at V and 2 bases at J, with 19 bases in the middle. The CDR3 nucleotides read TGCGCCAGCAGCCTGATTCTGAGAGCGGAGACCTACGAGCAGTACTTC. Translation gives CASSLILRAETYEQYF. Full variable domain (remainder filled in from reference TRBV5-1 and TRBJ2-7): KAGVTQTPRYLIKTRGQQVTLSCSPISGHRSVSWYQQTPGQGLQFLFEYFSETQRNKGNFPGRFSGRQFSNSRSEMNVSTLELGDSALYLCASSLILRAETYEQYFGPGTRLTVT.

The chain carries TRBV9 and TRBJ1-4, with 8 bases lining up with TRBD1. Trimming at V came to 3 bases and at J to 8 bases, leaving 6 bases not matched to a gene. Germline CDR1 SGDLS, CDR2 YYNGEE. The CDR3 covers 14 residues. The CDR3 bases are TGTGCCAGCAGCGAGACAGGGGAGAGAGAAAAACTGTTTTTT. Its translation is CASSETGEREKLFF.

This chain joins TRBV9 and TRBJ1-1, with D unclear. CDR3 length: 14 residues. Trimming cost V 2 bases and J 2 bases, with 10 bases left between them. Looked up from germline, CDR1 is SGDLS and CDR2 is YYNGEE. The CDR3 protein is CASSVSGINTEAFF. The CDR3 bases are TGTGCCAGCAGCGTTTCAGGAATCAACACTGAAGCTTTCTTT.

The rearrangement links TRBV27 to TRBJ2-3, with 9 bases that match TRBD2. CDR3 length: 13 residues. Per the germline V gene, CDR1 is MNHEY and CDR2 is SMNVEV (reference sequence). Unmatched junction bases numbered 2, after V lost 6 bases and J lost 4 bases. The CDR3 loop reads CASRAGGSDTQYF. CDR3 DNA sequence: TGTGCCAGCAGGGCGGGAGGGTCAGATACGCAGTATTTT.

The V call is TRBV9, the J call TRBJ1-4; D unclear. CDR3 length equals 16 residues. V was clipped by 3 bases and J by 8 bases, with 20 bases between them. Germline V gene data show CDR1 as SGDLS and CDR2 as YYNGEE. The CDR3 nucleotides are TGTGCCAGCAGCGACCCCGAGGGTAGAGTCCACGAAAAACTGTTTTTT. Its protein product is CASSDPEGRVHEKLFF.

This sequence joins TRBV13 and TRBJ2-5, with 7 bases that match TRBD2. V gave up 5 bases and J gave up 7 bases; unmatched junction bases: 10. Germline values: CDR1 PRHDT, CDR2 FYEKMQ (reference sequence). The CDR3 is made up of 14 amino acids. The CDR3: CASSLRTERGTQYF. The CDR3 bases are TGTGCCAGCAGCCTGCGGACTGAGCGGGGGACCCAGTACTTC. Looking up the rest from reference TRBV13 and TRBJ2-5 gives the full variable domain: AAGVIQSPRHLIKEKRETATLKCYPIPRHDTVYWYQQGPGQDPQFLISFYEKMQSDKGSIPDRFSAQQFSDYHSELNMSSLELGDSALYFCASSLRTERGTQYFGPGTRLLVL.

V usage is TRBV4-1 and J usage is TRBJ2-1, with a possible D match to TRBD2 (7 bases). Germline CDR1 is MGHRA and CDR2 is YSYEKL. V was shortened by 0 bases and J by 9 bases, with 18 bases between the two germline ends. CDR3 length: 16 amino acids. The CDR3 DNA reads as TGCGCCAGCAGCCAAGATGGTGGGGGGGCTGGGTTTGAGCAGTTCTTC. This encodes CASSQDGGGAGFEQFF.

The chain is built from TRBV5-5 and TRBJ1-2; TRBD1 is a possible D gene (5 bases). The V end lost 5 bases, the J end lost 6 bases, and 17 bases lay between the germline ends. Germline loops: CDR1 SGHKS, CDR2 YYEKEE (reference sequence). CDR3 size: 14 residues. The CDR3 loop reads CASRAGNTGDGYTF. The CDR3 bases are TGTGCCAGCAGGGCTGGGAATACAGGAGATGGCTACACCTTC.

The V and J genes are TRBV9 and TRBJ1-3; D gene ambiguous. Germline assignment: CDR1 SGDLS and CDR2 YYNGEE. V lost 0 bases and J 2 bases, leaving 15 bases between the germline ends. The CDR3 is 17 residues long. The CDR3 loop reads CASSVGQNLRAGNTIYF. The DNA for the CDR3 is TGTGCCAGCAGCGTAGGCCAGAACCTCCGGGCTGGAAACACCATATATTTT.

The CDR3 protein is CASSEDPGLQPQHF. As DNA, the CDR3 is TGTGCCAGCAGTGAAGATCCAGGGCTTCAGCCCCAGCATTTT. The chain has TRBV6-1 and TRBJ1-5; possibly TRBD1 for D (5 bases). Germline CDR1 is MNHNS and CDR2 is SASEGT. V was pared by 1 base and J by 6 bases, with 10 bases between. This CDR3 region has 14 residues.

The chain uses TRBV6-5 and TRBJ2-1, with a tentative D call TRBD2 (6 bases). Trimming shortened V by 6 bases and J by 8 bases, and 17 bases separated the two germline ends. In germline, CDR1 is MNHEY, CDR2 SVGAGI. The CDR3 runs to 14 residues. The DNA of the CDR3 is TGTGCCAGCAGCATAACACCTACTAGCTATGAGCAGTTCTTC. It specifies CASSITPTSYEQFF.

The chain has TRBV4-2 and TRBJ1-2; TRBD1 is a possible D gene (6 bases). Per the germline V gene, CDR1 is LGHNA and CDR2 is YNFKEQ. Trimming pared 1 base from V and 4 bases from J, leaving 7 bases between. The CDR3 length is 13 residues. The CDR3 loop reads CASSQGGPYGYTF. The CDR3, as DNA: TGTGCCAGCAGCCAAGGGGGGCCCTATGGCTACACCTTC.

V usage is TRBV5-3 and J usage is TRBJ2-3; 9 nucleotides align to TRBD2. TRBV5-3 is recorded as an ORF, its role being uncertain. V dropped 0 bases and J dropped 0; count of bases not matched to a gene: 11. The length of the CDR3 is 19 residues. This chain's CDR3 is CARSLVYWEREDSTDTQYF. Here the CDR3 DNA reads TGTGCCAGAAGCTTGGTTTATTGGGAGCGGGAGGATAGCACAGATACGCAGTATTTT.

V is TRBV5-5 and J is TRBJ1-5, with D possibly matching TRBD1 (6 bases). Germline CDR1 is SGHKS and CDR2 is YYEKEE (reference sequence). The V end was cut by 0 bases, the J end by 8 bases, with 15 bases between. The CDR3 extends over 15 amino acids. This chain's CDR3 is CASSLAWGGTEPQHF. The DNA of the CDR3 is TGTGCCAGCAGCTTGGCCTGGGGGGGCACGGAGCCCCAGCATTTT.

Written as DNA, the CDR3 is TGTGCCTGGACATCTGGGAGAGGCAGTCAGCCCCAGCATTTT. Translating gives CAWTSGRGSQPQHF. The rearrangement links TRBV30 to TRBJ1-5; D call uncertain. The germline V gene encodes CDR1 GTSNPN and CDR2 SVGIG (reference sequence). The germline V and J ends were trimmed by 4 bases and 6 bases, with 16 bases remaining between them. This CDR3 is 14 amino acids long.

This chain joins TRBV19 and TRBJ2-1, with 8 positions matching TRBD2. The germline V gene has CDR1 LNHDA and CDR2 SQIVND (reference sequence). V lost 0 bases, J lost 9 bases, and 7 bases stayed unmatched. There are 15 residues in the CDR3. The CDR3 sequence is CASSIEPGLVFEQFF. CDR3 nucleotides: TGTGCCAGTAGTATAGAACCGGGACTAGTTTTTGAGCAGTTCTTC.

This chain uses TRBV13 with TRBJ2-1; TRBD1 matches 7 bases. The CDR3 contains 12 residues. CDR1 is PRHDT and CDR2 is FYEKMQ in the germline V gene (reference sequence). The V gene end was trimmed by 0 bases and the J gene end by 10 bases; junction bases not matched to a gene: 0. CDR3 residues: CASSLGGGEQFF. In nucleotides, the CDR3 is TGTGCCAGCAGCTTAGGAGGGGGCGAGCAGTTCTTC.

Regarding this clone: Its ends do not fully match the called genes, so a read error is possible. The sample contains more than one DNA sequence encoding this CDR3. V and J are TRBV6-1 and TRBJ1-6; D not certain. The CDR3 extends over 16 amino acids. The germline V gene encodes CDR1 MNHNS and CDR2 SASEGT. CDR3 nucleotides: TGTGCCAGCAGTGTACGCGGGCGCTCCTATAATTCCCCCCTCCACTTT. It yields the protein CASSVRGRSYNSPLHF.

The chain combines TRBV15 with TRBJ1-1, with 8 bases fitting TRBD1. This CDR3 contains 12 residues. Losses at the gene ends were 8 bases for V and 8 bases for J; bases not matched to a gene: 7. Germline V gene data show CDR1 as LNHNV and CDR2 as YYDKDF (reference sequence). DNA of the CDR3: TGTGCCACCTCCGGACAGGGAATAGAAGCTTTCTTT. This codes for CATSGQGIEAFF. The complete variable domain, with remaining parts taken from reference TRBV15 and TRBJ1-1, reads DAMVIQNPRYQVTQFGKPVTLSCSQTLNHNVMYWYQQKSSQAPKLLFHYYDKDFNNEADTPDNFQSRRPNTSFCFLDIRSPGLGDTAMYLCATSGQGIEAFFGQGTRLTVV.

The chain recombines TRBV6-4 with TRBJ1-2; D is unclear. Germline CDR1 and CDR2: MRHNA and SNTAGT. The ends were cut back, 8 bases at V and 6 bases at J, with 13 bases in the middle. The CDR3 length is 12 residues. The DNA for the CDR3 is TGTGCCAGCCCGGCAGATCGGGATGGCTACACCTTC. Its translation: CASPADRDGYTF.

The chain has TRBV9 and TRBJ1-5; 8 positions agree with TRBD1. This CDR3 has 15 amino acids. CDR1 is SGDLS and CDR2 is YYNGEE in the germline V gene. With 4 bases clipped from V and 3 bases from J, the junction kept 6 bases outside the gene matches. This CDR3 reads CASSQTGEYNQPQHF. CDR3 sequence (DNA): TGTGCCAGCAGCCAGACAGGGGAGTACAATCAGCCCCAGCATTTT.

The chain is built from TRBV7-3 and TRBJ2-1, with D perhaps matching TRBD2 (6 bases). V lost 4 bases and J 5 bases, leaving 9 bases between the germline ends. The CDR3 is 13 amino acids. Per germline, CDR1 SGHTA and CDR2 FQGTGA. CDR3 DNA: TGTGCCAGCAGCTCGGGACTTCACAATGAGCAGTTCTTC. Its protein is CASSSGLHNEQFF. Full variable domain (rest looked up from reference TRBV7-3 and TRBJ2-1): GAGVSQTPSNKVTEKGKYVELRCDPISGHTALYWYRQSLGQGPEFLIYFQGTGAADDSGLPNDRFFAVRPEGSVSTLKIQRTERGDSAVYLCASSSGLHNEQFFGPGTRLTVL.